What follows are 27 T cell receptor beta chains derived from one specimen sequenced in a study of blood T cells in healthy people across ages. A second PCR, run for roughly 7 to 11 cycles, used a sample-barcoded 5' primer plus a J-beta primer mix. TCRdb recomputed calls from the 5' RACE reads with MiXCR, one row per CDR3 protein. This table holds roughly 800,000 distinct CDR3 sequences, 20% to 30% found once. This sample also appeared in a second study, on T cells of mothers and their children.

Sample: blood. These receptors were collected from a boy between 10 and 17 years old in good health.

This clonotype was counted only a few times. The V and J genes are TRBV6-6 and TRBJ2-5; 9 bases agree with TRBD2. V was pared by 5 bases and J by 11 bases, with 6 bases of the junction left unmatched. The germline V gene encodes CDR1 MNHNY and CDR2 SVGAGI (reference sequence). The CDR3 is 12 residues long. For the CDR3, the DNA is TGTGCCAGCAGTGGACTAGCGAGGGAGCAGTACTTC. This gives the protein CASSGLAREQYF.

This clonotype showed up many times. This CDR3 is CSASEGAAKNIQYF. The CDR3 bases are TGCAGTGCTAGCGAGGGTGCAGCCAAAAACATTCAGTACTTC. The chain employs TRBV20-1 and TRBJ2-4, with D perhaps TRBD2 (5 bases). The CDR3 extends over 14 amino acids. Germline loops: CDR1 DFQATT, CDR2 SNEGSKA (reference sequence). Trimming took off 3 bases at V and 0 bases at J, with 9 bases between the two ends.

This clonotype turned up a few times. This chain joins TRBV5-1 and TRBJ2-7; 7 nucleotides match TRBD2. Germline V lookup: CDR1 SGHRS, CDR2 YFSETQ. Trimming removed 0 bases from V and 4 bases from J; junction bases left unmatched: 10. The CDR3 runs to 16 residues. The CDR3 sequence is CASSLGRDYPGYEQYF. In DNA, the CDR3 is TGCGCCAGCAGCTTGGGACGGGACTACCCCGGTTACGAGCAGTACTTC.

The gene calls are TRBV12-3 or TRBV12-4 and TRBJ2-2; weak D call: TRBD2 (5 bases). Trimming stripped 1 base from V and 4 bases from J, with 16 bases between. The CDR3 is 17 residues long. The CDR3 DNA reads as TGTGCCAGCAGTTTAGAGCGGCACGACCGATTCACCGGGGAGCTGTTTTTT. Its protein is CASSLERHDRFTGELFF.

This clonotype appeared a few times. The chain employs TRBV3-1 and TRBJ2-4, with TRBD2 matching 12 bases. Germline-derived CDR1 and CDR2 are LGHDT and YNNKEL (reference sequence). The CDR3 consists of 20 residues. V lost 4 bases to trimming and J lost 0 bases; unmatched junction nucleotides: 13. For the CDR3, the DNA is TGTGCCAGCAGCCCACGTGGACTAGCGGGGCCGGGAGGAGCCAAAAACATTCAGTACTTC. Translated: CASSPRGLAGPGGAKNIQYF.

This clonotype turned up a few times. The chain couples TRBV7-2 to TRBJ2-5; tentative D call: TRBD1 (6 bases). Matching the DNA end better, TRBJ2-7 makes the J call doubtful. There are 14 residues in the CDR3. Germline CDR1 and CDR2: SGHTA and FQGNSA. The CDR3 reads CASSADRTVYEQYF. CDR3 bases: TGTGCCAGCAGCGCCGACAGGACTGTCTACGAGCAGTACTTC.

The chain joins TRBV29-1 to TRBJ2-6; D might be TRBD1 (6 bases). V was trimmed by 3 bases and J by 0 bases, leaving 18 bases between them. Germline V lookup: CDR1 SQVTM, CDR2 ANQGSEA. This CDR3 has 18 residues. The CDR3 protein is CSVEGRDTENSGANVLTF. In nucleotides, the CDR3 is TGCAGCGTTGAGGGCCGGGACACCGAAAACTCTGGGGCCAACGTCCTGACTTTC.

This clonotype was observed a few times. The V gene is TRBV29-1, the J gene TRBJ2-5, with 9 bases matching TRBD1. TRBJ2-1 explains the end of the DNA better; the J call may be wrong. Germline V gene sequence: CDR1 SQVTM, CDR2 ANQGSEA. The CDR3 is 13 residues long. The CDR3 reads CSVARGQGREQFF. CDR3 DNA: TGCAGCGTTGCCCGAGGACAGGGGCGAGAGCAGTTCTTC.

There are a few counts of this clonotype. The J gene is TRBJ2-5, the V gene TRBV20-1, with TRBD2 identical over 11 bases. The J call may be faulty, since TRBJ2-1 better matches the DNA end. The CDR3 runs 15 residues. Germline CDR1 is DFQATT and CDR2 is SNEGSKA (reference sequence). The CDR3 is CSASATSGKNNEQFF. The CDR3 DNA reads as TGCAGTGCTAGCGCGACTAGCGGGAAAAACAATGAGCAGTTCTTC.

The genes are TRBV12-3 or TRBV12-4 and TRBJ1-2; possibly TRBD1 for D (6 bases). Between the trimmed V and J ends, which lost 4 bases and 7 bases, there was a span of 10 bases. The CDR3 is 12 residues long. The CDR3 reads CASSYQGIGYTF. In DNA, the CDR3 is TGTGCCAGCAGTTATCAGGGGATTGGCTACACCTTC.

The chain carries TRBV5-1 and TRBJ1-6; TRBD1 matches 9 bases. The V and J ends lost 4 bases and 7 bases, in that order; junction bases with no gene match: 6. The CDR3 spans 15 residues. Per germline, CDR1 SGHRS and CDR2 YFSETQ. The CDR3 reads CASSPGDRANSPLHF. The CDR3 DNA sequence: TGCGCCAGCAGCCCTGGGGACAGGGCGAATTCACCCCTCCACTTT.

The chain uses TRBV3-1 and TRBJ1-4, with 7 nucleotides matching TRBD1. CDR1 is LGHDT and CDR2 is YNNKEL in the germline V gene (reference sequence). The CDR3 runs 16 residues. V shed 4 bases, J shed 4 bases, and the junction held 9 bases outside the gene matches. The CDR3 is CASSRRDSRINEKLFF. CDR3 in DNA: TGTGCCAGCAGCCGCCGGGACAGCCGGATTAATGAAAAACTGTTTTTT.

In the case of this clonotype: The junction does not match germline at one end; this may be a read error. The chain recombines TRBV28 with TRBJ1-4; D is unresolved. Germline lookup yields CDR1 MDHEN and CDR2 SYDVKM. The CDR3 contains 14 residues. This chain's CDR3 is CASSFPSVDEKLFF. Here the CDR3 DNA reads TGTGCCAGTAGTTTTCCATCCGTGGATGAAAAACTGTTTTTT.

The chain recombines TRBV10-3 with TRBJ2-5; perhaps TRBD1 as D (6 bases). V lost 0 bases, J lost 1 base, and 12 bases lay in between. This CDR3 is built from 16 residues. Germline V gene sequence: CDR1 ENHRY, CDR2 SYGVKD. In nucleotides, the CDR3 is TGTGCCATCAGTGAGTCTAATTGGGGGCTCCAAGAGACCCAGTACTTC. This translates into CAISESNWGLQETQYF.

This clonotype was observed a handful of times. The chain has TRBV29-1 and TRBJ2-1, with a tentative D call TRBD2 (5 bases). Between the trimmed V and J ends, which lost 7 bases and 6 bases, there was a span of 13 bases. Germline CDR1 is SQVTM and CDR2 is ANQGSEA. The CDR3 contains 12 residues. The CDR3, as DNA: TGCAGCGGCGCGGGCGGGTTCAATGAGCAGTTCTTC. It encodes CSGAGGFNEQFF.

In its sample, this clonotype was seen a few times. One end of the junction fails to match germline, which may point to a read error. The rearrangement uses TRBV6-5 and TRBJ2-5; TRBD1 might be the D (5 bases). CDR1 is MNHEY and CDR2 is SVGAGI in the germline V gene. The CDR3 loop spans 15 amino acids. The chain's CDR3 is CASRVGVTQQETQYF. The DNA for the CDR3 is TGCGCCAGCAGGGTAGGGGTAACGCAACAAGAGACCCAGTACTTC.

The V call is TRBV4-2, the J call TRBJ2-5; 9 bases align to TRBD1. The J call may be incorrect, as the DNA end agrees better with TRBJ2-7. Per the germline V gene, CDR1 is LGHNA and CDR2 is YNFKEQ. The CDR3 has 16 amino acids. The CDR3 coding sequence is TGTGCCAGCAGCCAACATCAGGACAGGGGATCCTACGAGCAGTACTTC. Protein: CASSQHQDRGSYEQYF.

The chain recombines TRBV7-2 with TRBJ2-5, with D possibly being TRBD1 (5 bases). The V end lost 2 bases, the J end lost 0 bases, and 10 bases lay between the germline ends. The CDR3 has 15 residues. Germline CDR1 SGHTA, CDR2 FQGNSA. CDR3 sequence (DNA): TGTGCCAGCAGCTTAAGGGGCCCGTACCAAGAGACCCAGTACTTC. Its protein is CASSLRGPYQETQYF.

This chain uses TRBV7-8 with TRBJ2-1; D is unresolved. This CDR3 is 15 amino acids long. Germline loops: CDR1 SGHVS, CDR2 FQNEAQ. V was clipped by 2 bases and J by 0 bases, with 8 bases between them. Here the CDR3 DNA reads TGTGCCAGCAGCTTACAGGCAGCCTCCTACAATGAGCAGTTCTTC. Its protein product is CASSLQAASYNEQFF.

The genes are TRBV7-9 and TRBJ2-1, with D maybe TRBD1 (5 bases). Trimming pared 3 bases from V and 5 bases from J, leaving 8 bases between. CDR3 length: 13 residues. Germline V lookup: CDR1 SEHNR, CDR2 FQNEAQ (reference sequence). Here the CDR3 reads CASSFSTDNEQFF. The CDR3, as DNA: TGTGCCAGCAGCTTTTCGACAGACAATGAGCAGTTCTTC.

A few counts support this clonotype. The chain uses TRBV9 and TRBJ2-1; 11 nucleotides agree with TRBD2. Per the germline V gene, CDR1 is SGDLS and CDR2 is YYNGEE. The CDR3 has 17 residues. Unmatched junction bases numbered 3, after V lost 0 bases and J lost 1 base. CDR3 region: CASSVARTSGSYNEQFF. The CDR3 DNA sequence: TGTGCCAGCAGCGTAGCCCGGACTAGCGGGTCCTACAATGAGCAGTTCTTC.

This clonotype was found a few times. The chain recombines TRBV5-1 with TRBJ1-1, with D unclear. V was shortened by 4 bases and J by 1 base, with 17 bases between the two germline ends. The CDR3 contains 16 residues. The germline V gene encodes CDR1 SGHRS and CDR2 YFSETQ. The CDR3, as DNA: TGCGCCAGCAGCCGTGACGCCTTAGATGCGAACACTGAAGCTTTCTTT. Translating it yields CASSRDALDANTEAFF.

This clonotype has a handful of counts. V usage is TRBV7-9 and J usage is TRBJ1-4; D call uncertain. This CDR3 region has 14 residues. Germline loops: CDR1 SEHNR, CDR2 FQNEAQ (reference sequence). Deletions cut 3 bases from V and 4 bases from J, with 9 bases between. CDR3 protein: CASSLALNNEKLFF. The CDR3, as DNA: TGTGCCAGCAGCTTGGCGTTAAATAATGAAAAACTGTTTTTT. Complete variable domain (other parts from reference TRBV7-9 and TRBJ1-4): DTGVSQNPRHKITKRGQNVTFRCDPISEHNRLYWYRQTLGQGPEFLTYFQNEAQLEKSRLLSDRFSAERPKGSFSTLEIQRTEQGDSAMYLCASSLALNNEKLFFGSGTQLSVL.

The chain uses TRBV3-1 and TRBJ1-2; D uncertain. The CDR3 has 13 amino acids. Germline V gene sequence: CDR1 LGHDT, CDR2 YNNKEL (reference sequence). The V gene lost 4 bases and the J gene lost 4 bases, with 10 bases spanning the gap. CDR3 in amino acids: CASSPVSSYGYTF. CDR3 bases: TGTGCCAGCAGCCCAGTAAGCAGCTATGGCTACACCTTC.

This clonotype occurred once. One end of the junction fails to match germline, which may point to a read error. The chain employs TRBV7-9 and TRBJ1-1; no reliable D call. Germline CDR1 and CDR2: SEHNR and FQNEAQ (reference sequence). The CDR3 is 14 amino acids. The CDR3, as DNA: TGTGCCAGCAGCTTAACCATCGAGAACACTGGAGCTTTCTTT. It codes for CASSLTIENTGAFF.

This chain joins TRBV24-1 and TRBJ2-5, with D perhaps matching TRBD1 (5 bases). Germline V gene lookup returns CDR1 KGHDR and CDR2 SFDVKD. V was pared by 11 bases and J by 3 bases, with 15 bases between. The CDR3 loop spans 13 amino acids. Written as DNA, the CDR3 is TGTGCCAGCTCCCAGGGTTACGAAGAGACCCAGTACTTC. Translating gives CASSQGYEETQYF.

A remark on this clonotype: The germline gene is not matched at one end of the junction; a read error may be the cause. This chain connects TRBV6-4 to TRBJ1-2, with 9 positions matching TRBD1. The CDR3 consists of 15 residues. Germline assignment: CDR1 MRHNA and CDR2 SNTAGT. CDR3 loop: CASSDPGQGVYGCTF. CDR3 sequence (DNA): TGTGCCAGCAGTGACCCGGGACAGGGAGTTTATGGCTGCACCTTC.